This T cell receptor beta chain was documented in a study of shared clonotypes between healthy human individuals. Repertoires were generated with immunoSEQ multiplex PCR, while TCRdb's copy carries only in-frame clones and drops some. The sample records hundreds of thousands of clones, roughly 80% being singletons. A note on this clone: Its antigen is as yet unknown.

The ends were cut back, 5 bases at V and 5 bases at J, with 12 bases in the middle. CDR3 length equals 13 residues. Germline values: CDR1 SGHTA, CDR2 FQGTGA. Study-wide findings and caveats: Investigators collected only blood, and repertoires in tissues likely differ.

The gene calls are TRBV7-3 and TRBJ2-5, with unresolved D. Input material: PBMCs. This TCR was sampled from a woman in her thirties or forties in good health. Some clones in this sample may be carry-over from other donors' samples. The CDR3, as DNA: TGTGCCAGCAGCCTGAAGGTTGAGGAGACCCAGTACTTC. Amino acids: CASSLKVEETQYF. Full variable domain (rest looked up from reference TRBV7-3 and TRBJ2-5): GAGVSQTPSNKVTEKGKYVELRCDPISGHTALYWYRQSLGQGPEFLIYFQGTGAADDSGLPNDRFFAVRPEGSVSTLKIQRTERGDSAVYLCASSLKVEETQYFGPGTRLLVL.